This T cell receptor (beta chain) was recorded in a study of blood T cell repertoires in COVID-19. V was cut by 11 bases and J by 4 bases, with 19 bases left in between. The V gene's germline CDR1 is MNHEY and CDR2 SMNVEV (reference sequence). This CDR3 contains 14 residues. Produced via immunoSEQ multiplex PCR; TCRdb's table is partial and in-frame only. This table has around 250,000 clones, around 87% appearing once. The sequence came from a woman aged 45-65 years who had recovered from COVID-19. Source material: PBMCs or T cells enriched from blood (not recorded which). J is TRBJ2-3 and V is TRBV27, with D perhaps matching TRBD2 (5 bases). Here the CDR3 reads CAVSTREYSDTQYF. The CDR3 DNA follows: TGTGCCGTCTCCACACGGGAATACTCAGATACGCAGTATTTT.